Each of the 20 T cell receptor beta chains below was sequenced from the same sample in a study of identical twins listed by TCRdb under 2016. To prepare the library, 5' RACE was applied. The sequencer was an Illumina HiSeq 2000. TCRdb reran the public reads through fastp at Q25 and MiXCR, keeping productive beta chains. Here each entry gathers all rows of one CDR3 protein and keeps the most common genes and DNA. Counted in this sample were about 790,000 distinct CDR3 sequences; 18% of them appeared once. The leading ten clones occupy about an eighth of the sample. These data were also reused for a study on T cells expressing NK-cell markers.

The specimen was PBMCs. These receptors all come from a woman in her late teens or twenties in good health.

This clonotype was seen a few times. The V gene is TRBV3-1, the J gene TRBJ2-7; 10 bases align to TRBD1. The trim removed 3 bases at V and 1 base at J, leaving 12 bases unmatched. Germline assignment: CDR1 LGHDT and CDR2 YNNKEL (reference sequence). CDR3 length equals 18 residues. The CDR3 is CASSHGQGEVVRSYEQYF. The CDR3 DNA reads as TGTGCCAGCAGCCATGGACAGGGGGAAGTCGTTAGGTCCTACGAGCAGTACTTC.

This chain links TRBV9 with TRBJ1-2; 10 bases are a match to TRBD1. The CDR3 has 14 residues. CDR1 is SGDLS, CDR2 YYNGEE, per germline. The ends lost 3 bases at V and 8 bases at J; junction bases unmatched: 7. In nucleotides, the CDR3 is TGTGCCAGCAGCGCGCGACAGGGGGCGGACGGCTACACCTTC. The encoded protein is CASSARQGADGYTF.

The sample holds a few counts of this clonotype. The V call is TRBV20-1, the J call TRBJ2-7; D is possibly TRBD2 (5 bases). Germline assignment: CDR1 DFQATT and CDR2 SNEGSKA (reference sequence). This CDR3 has 11 amino acids. Trimming left V 8 bases short and J 4 bases short, with 12 bases between. DNA for the CDR3: TGCAGTCCCTCCTCGGGGTACGAGCAGTACTTC. Residues: CSPSSGYEQYF.

This clonotype was counted once. The V gene is TRBV20-1, the J gene TRBJ2-7, with D perhaps assigned TRBD1 or TRBD2 (6 bases each). Germline CDR1 reads DFQATT; CDR2 reads SNEGSKA (reference sequence). Trimming left V 0 bases short and J 5 bases short, with 14 bases between. The CDR3 is made up of 14 amino acids. The DNA of the CDR3 is TGCAGTGCTAGAGATTTGGGGGGCCTTAACGAGCAGTACTTC. This gives the protein CSARDLGGLNEQYF.

This clonotype was seen repeatedly, ten times or more. V gene TRBV29-1 combines with J gene TRBJ1-1; no firm D call. The CDR3 covers 12 residues. V was cut by 4 bases and J by 1 base, with 7 bases left in between. Germline CDR1 and CDR2: SQVTM and ANQGSEA. DNA of the CDR3: TGCAGCGTTGTTGCCGGGAACACTGAAGCTTTCTTT. The encoded protein is CSVVAGNTEAFF. The full variable domain, completed using reference TRBV29-1 and TRBJ1-1, is SAVISQKPSRDICQRGTSLTIQCQVDSQVTMMFWYRQQPGQSLTLIATANQGSEATYESGFVIDKFPISRPNLTFSTLTVSNMSPEDSSIYLCSVVAGNTEAFFGQGTRLTVV.

There are a few counts of this clonotype. The chain couples TRBV6-5 to TRBJ1-2; 8 nucleotides match TRBD1. V shed 10 bases and J 7 bases; nucleotides not matched to a gene: 8. CDR1 and CDR2 from the germline V gene are MNHEY and SVGAGI. The CDR3 is 12 amino acids. Here the CDR3 DNA reads TGTGCCACAGCCTCGGACAGGGTTGGCTACACCTTC. This gives the protein CATASDRVGYTF.

This clonotype has more than one count but fewer than ten. The chain couples TRBV6-2 or TRBV6-3 to TRBJ2-7, with 8 bases that match TRBD2. V was pared by 4 bases and J by 9 bases, with 8 bases of the junction left unmatched. Germline V CDR1 and CDR2: MNHEY, SVGEGT. This CDR3 has 13 residues. The CDR3, as DNA: TGTGCCAGCAGTTCTCGACTGAGCGGGGGGCAGTACTTC. It specifies CASSSRLSGGQYF.

This clonotype has only a few counts. The rearrangement uses TRBV5-1 and TRBJ1-2, with D possibly TRBD1 on 6 matching bases. The CDR3 runs to 14 residues. Trimming left V 0 bases short and J 4 bases short, with 10 bases between. CDR1 and CDR2 from the germline V gene are SGHRS and YFSETQ. The CDR3 DNA reads TGCGCCAGCAGCTTGGTTCAGGGGACCTATGGCTACACCTTC. The encoded protein is CASSLVQGTYGYTF.

This clonotype turned up a few times. This rearrangement joins TRBV20-1 to TRBJ2-1, with 11 bases identical to TRBD2. The V gene end was trimmed by 3 bases and the J gene end by 9 bases; junction bases not matched to a gene: 7. The germline gives CDR1 DFQATT, CDR2 SNEGSKA (reference sequence). This CDR3 is 14 amino acids long. This CDR3 reads CSASTSGRKGEQFF. CDR3 bases: TGCAGTGCTAGCACTAGCGGGAGAAAGGGTGAGCAGTTCTTC.

This clonotype was counted a few times. The chain couples TRBV7-6 to TRBJ2-3; no definite D call. This CDR3 has 14 residues. Germline CDR1 is SGHVS and CDR2 is FNYEAQ. Between the trimmed V and J ends, which lost 5 bases and 4 bases, there was a span of 13 bases. The chain's CDR3 is CASSPVDAADTQYF. The CDR3 coding sequence is TGTGCCAGCAGCCCTGTTGACGCGGCAGATACGCAGTATTTT.

The V gene is TRBV18, the J gene TRBJ2-1, with TRBD2 matching over 12 bases. CDR1 is KGHSH, CDR2 LQKENI, per germline. Unmatched junction bases numbered 2, after V lost 5 bases and J lost 3 bases. CDR3 size: 15 residues. The CDR3 bases are TGTGCCAGCTCAGGACTAGCGGGGCGCTACAATGAGCAGTTCTTC. Protein sequence: CASSGLAGRYNEQFF.

This chain links TRBV7-2 with TRBJ2-1, with 11 bases matching TRBD2. The CDR3 is 15 residues long. Germline trimming cut 2 bases from V and 8 bases from J; bases unmatched to any gene: 5. From germline, CDR1 is SGHTA and CDR2 FQGNSA. CDR3 nucleotide sequence: TGTGCCAGCAGCTTAACGACTAGCGGGAACTATGAGCAGTTCTTC. Its protein product is CASSLTTSGNYEQFF.

The table lists this clonotype with a few counts. This chain connects TRBV4-3 to TRBJ1-6; perhaps TRBD1 as D (6 bases). Between the trimmed V and J ends, which lost 2 bases and 8 bases, there was a span of 10 bases. The CDR3 is 14 residues long. Germline CDR1 and CDR2: LGHNA and YSLEER. In nucleotides, the CDR3 is TGCGCCAGCAGCCAATCGGACAGCCATTCACCCCTCCACTTT. This encodes CASSQSDSHSPLHF.

V gene TRBV10-2 combines with J gene TRBJ2-7; D not resolved. Germline V CDR1 and CDR2: WSHSY, SAAADI. There are 16 residues in the CDR3. V was shortened by 6 bases and J by 0 bases, with 18 bases between the two germline ends. CDR3 bases: TGCGCCAGCAGCGCCGACTTGTTCCGTGGCTCCTACGAGCAGTACTTC. It translates to CASSADLFRGSYEQYF.

J is TRBJ2-3 and V is TRBV7-9; tentatively, D is TRBD2 (5 bases). The germline gives CDR1 SEHNR, CDR2 FQNEAQ (reference sequence). Trimming took 1 base from V and 4 from J, leaving 15 bases between them. CDR3 length equals 16 residues. CDR3 bases: TGTGCCAGCAGCTTAGTAGGACGGGGAGCCGCAGATACGCAGTATTTT. Protein: CASSLVGRGAADTQYF.

This clonotype was seen only a few times. The rearrangement links TRBV20-1 to TRBJ1-5, with a weak D call TRBD1 (6 bases). Germline V CDR1 and CDR2: DFQATT, SNEGSKA (reference sequence). Trimming took off 0 bases at V and 5 bases at J, with 17 bases between the two ends. The CDR3 is 16 residues long. DNA for the CDR3: TGCAGTGCTAGAGACCTAGGAGGGGGAGGAGATCAGCCCCAGCATTTT. Protein sequence: CSARDLGGGGDQPQHF.

In this sample, this clonotype turned up a few times. The chain employs TRBV10-3 and TRBJ2-7; perhaps TRBD1 as D (6 bases). Germline V gene sequence: CDR1 ENHRY, CDR2 SYGVKD. The V end lost 6 bases, the J end lost 2 bases, and 17 bases lay between the germline ends. The CDR3 length is 15 residues. The CDR3 spells CAISGSAGQTYEQYF. CDR3 nucleotide sequence: TGTGCCATCAGCGGATCAGCCGGACAGACCTACGAGCAGTACTTC.

This clonotype has only a few counts. The rearrangement joins TRBV6-1 to TRBJ2-5; D is perhaps TRBD1 (6 bases). The germline V gene has CDR1 MNHNS and CDR2 SASEGT. V lost 7 bases and J lost 1, with 13 bases in between. The CDR3 has 14 amino acids. The CDR3 loop is CASNAQGSQETQYF. The CDR3 coding sequence is TGTGCCAGCAATGCTCAGGGGTCCCAAGAGACCCAGTACTTC.

The chain employs TRBV20-1 and TRBJ2-5; D is unresolved. Trimming removed 6 bases from V and 1 base from J, with 18 bases in between. Per the germline V gene, CDR1 is DFQATT and CDR2 is SNEGSKA (reference sequence). The CDR3 has 15 residues. The CDR3 coding sequence is TGCAGTGCAACCCTCCCCGGGCAGGCCCAAGAGACCCAGTACTTC. Protein: CSATLPGQAQETQYF.

This chain joins TRBV11-2 and TRBJ2-7; 10 positions match TRBD2. The CDR3 is 18 amino acids. CDR1 SGHAT and CDR2 FQNNGV come from the germline V gene. The junction had 13 bases not matched to a gene; V was cut back by 4 bases and J by 1 base. CDR3 sequence reads: CASSSRGASGSYSYEQYF. The CDR3 bases are TGTGCCAGCAGCTCCCGAGGGGCTAGCGGGAGTTATTCCTACGAGCAGTACTTC.